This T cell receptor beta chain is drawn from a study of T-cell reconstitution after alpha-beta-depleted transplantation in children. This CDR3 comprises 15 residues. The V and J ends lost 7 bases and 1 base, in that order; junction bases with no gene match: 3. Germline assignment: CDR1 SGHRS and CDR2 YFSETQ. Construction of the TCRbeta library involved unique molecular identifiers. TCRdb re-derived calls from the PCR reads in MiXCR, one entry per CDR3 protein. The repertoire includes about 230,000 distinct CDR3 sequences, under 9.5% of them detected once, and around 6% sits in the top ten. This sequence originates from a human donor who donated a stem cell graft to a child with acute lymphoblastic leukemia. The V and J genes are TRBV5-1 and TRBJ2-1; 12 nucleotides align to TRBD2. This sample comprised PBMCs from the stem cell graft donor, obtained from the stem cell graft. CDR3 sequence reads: CASLAGGVSYNEQFF. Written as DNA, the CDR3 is TGCGCCAGCCTAGCGGGGGGGGTTTCCTACAATGAGCAGTTCTTC.